A selection of T cell receptor beta chains follows, all from one sample in a study of naive and memory T cell subsets. In TCRdb, the 5' RACE reads were re-called with MiXCR into one record per CDR3 protein. The data hold about 62,000 distinct CDR3 sequences, with 8% observed a single time. The receptors derive from a female donor in good health. The CDR3 runs from the conserved cysteine through the conserved F or W. Each record gives: clone size, J gene, D gene, V gene, CDR3 DNA, CDR3 protein. D genes are given only for firm matches. Rows may omit the clone size; those that give it use once, few, many or a size class.

>few|TRBJ2-7|TRBD2|TRBV28
TGTGCCAGCAGTTCCTTCGGGGGGAACTACGAGCAGTACTTC
CASSSFGGNYEQYF
>few|TRBJ2-7|-|TRBV11-2
TGTGCCAGCAGCTTAGCGGGGGAAGCCTCCTACGAGCAGTACTTC
CASSLAGEASYEQYF
>few|TRBJ2-7|-|TRBV4-1
TGCGCCAGCAGCGGGATGCAGGGGTACGAGCAGTACTTC
CASSGMQGYEQYF
>-|TRBJ2-5|-|TRBV3-1
TGTGCCAGCAGCCAACCCGAAGGGGTCGTGGCCCAGTACTTC
CASSQPEGVVAQYF
>many|TRBJ1-1|TRBD1|TRBV27
TGTGCCAGCCGACCCCAGGGGGCGGAAGGTGAAGCTTTCTTT
CASRPQGAEGEAFF
>-|TRBJ1-3|-|TRBV12-3/TRBV12-4
TGTGCCAGCAGTTTGGCCGGGAACTCTGGAAACACCATATATTTT
CASSLAGNSGNTIYF
>few|TRBJ2-6|-|TRBV5-1
TGCGCCAGCAGTGAATCGGGACGGTACTCTGGGGCCAACGTCCTGACTTTC
CASSESGRYSGANVLTF
>-|TRBJ2-3|TRBD2|TRBV20-1
TGCAGTGGTATTCCTGCGCCTAGCGGGATTACAGATACGCAGTATTTT
CSGIPAPSGITDTQYF
>-|TRBJ1-5|-|TRBV6-6
TGTGCCAGCACAAGGGGGTTTCGGTGTCAGCCCCAGCATTTT
CASTRGFRCQPQHF
>many|TRBJ2-7|-|TRBV29-1
TGCAGCGTTATAATCAGGGTTTCCTACGAGCAGTACTTC
CSVIIRVSYEQYF
>few|TRBJ1-1|-|TRBV30
TGTGCCTGGAGTGCTATGAACACTGAAGCTTTCTTT
CAWSAMNTEAFF
>few|TRBJ2-1|TRBD1|TRBV7-9
TGTGCCTCTCCGGGGACAGATTCTAACAATGAGCAGTTCTTC
CASPGTDSNNEQFF
>many|TRBJ1-1|-|TRBV7-6
TGTGCCAGCAGCTTAGTGGGGGGGTTGAACACTGAAGCTTTCTTT
CASSLVGGLNTEAFF
>few|TRBJ2-1|-|TRBV6-2/TRBV6-3
TGTGCCAGCACTATCGCAGGGTACAATGAGCAGTTCTTC
CASTIAGYNEQFF
>few|TRBJ1-6|-|TRBV5-4
TGTGCCAGCACCTCCTATAATTCACCCCTCCACTTT
CASTSYNSPLHF
>-|TRBJ2-3|-|TRBV30
TGTGCCTGGAGTGTAGTCATGGATACGCAGTATTTT
CAWSVVMDTQYF
>-|TRBJ2-7|-|TRBV5-4
TGTGCCAGCAGCCACGACTCCGGAAGAGGAGGGTACGAGCAGTACTTC
CASSHDSGRGGYEQYF
>few|TRBJ2-7|-|TRBV6-6
TGTGCCAGCAGTTACTCGAGTGAGGGTGGCGAGCAGTACTTC
CASSYSSEGGEQYF
>few|TRBJ2-7|TRBD2|TRBV5-1
TGCGCCAGCAGCTTCATTAGCGGGACCTCCTACGAGCAGTACTTC
CASSFISGTSYEQYF
>-|TRBJ2-5|TRBD1|TRBV29-1
TGCAGCGTTGAAACCCAGGGGGACGAGACCCAGTACTTC
CSVETQGDETQYF
>few|TRBJ2-3|TRBD2|TRBV20-1
TGCAGTGCTAGAGCGGCTAGCGGGCGCACAGATACGCAGTATTTT
CSARAASGRTDTQYF
>-|TRBJ1-6|TRBD1|TRBV19
TGTGCCAGTAGGAATTCCGGGACAGGACATTCACCCCTCCACTTT
CASRNSGTGHSPLHF
>many|TRBJ1-2|-|TRBV3-1
TGTGCCAGCAGCGAACAGGGCCGGGGCCCCTATGGCTACACCTTC
CASSEQGRGPYGYTF
>-|TRBJ2-5|-|TRBV7-2
TGTGCCAGCAGCTTATATGTTCGGAAAGAGACCCAGTACTTC
CASSLYVRKETQYF
>few|TRBJ2-7|-|TRBV29-1
TGCAGCGGCCCCGACTCGGAGACAGCCTACGAGCAGTACTTC
CSGPDSETAYEQYF
>many|TRBJ1-5|TRBD1|TRBV5-6
TGTGCCAGCAGCCTGACCGGGACAGGGAGTAATCAGCCCCAGCATTTT
CASSLTGTGSNQPQHF
>few|TRBJ2-1|-|TRBV3-1
TGTGCCAGCAGTAGGACAGCATCTGAGCAGTTCTTC
CASSRTASEQFF
>many|TRBJ2-5|TRBD1|TRBV6-1
TGTGCCAGCAGCGCCGGGACAGGAGGCCTCCAAGAGACCCAGTACTTC
CASSAGTGGLQETQYF
>few|TRBJ2-7|TRBD1|TRBV10-1
TGCGCCAGCAGTAAGGACAGGGTCGAGCAGTACTTC
CASSKDRVEQYF
>-|TRBJ1-5|-|TRBV18
TGTGCCAGCTCACCCGGGGCTGGTAGCAATCAGCCCCAGCATTTT
CASSPGAGSNQPQHF
>many|TRBJ2-2|-|TRBV2
TGTGCCAGTAATAATGCGCAAACGAACACCGGGGAGCTGTTTTTT
CASNNAQTNTGELFF
>many|TRBJ1-5|-|TRBV2
TGTGCCAGCAAGGGGGATAGCAATCAGCCCCAGCATTTT
CASKGDSNQPQHF
>many|TRBJ2-1|TRBD2|TRBV7-9
TGTGCCAGCAGCCCCGCTGGGACTAGCGCCTACAATGAGCAGTTCTTC
CASSPAGTSAYNEQFF
>few|TRBJ2-5|-|TRBV7-2
TGTGCCAGCAGCTTAGCGGGACTGAAAGAGACCCAGTACTTC
CASSLAGLKETQYF
>-|TRBJ1-1|-|TRBV14
TGTGCCAGCAGCCACTACGTGAACACTGAAGCTTTCTTT
CASSHYVNTEAFF
>many|TRBJ1-1|TRBD1|TRBV20-1
TGCAGTGCCCTGACAGGGGGAAACACTGAAGCTTTCTTT
CSALTGGNTEAFF
>few|TRBJ1-2|-|TRBV7-2
TGTGCCAGCAGCTTAGTTAACACCCATGGCTACACCTTC
CASSLVNTHGYTF
>-|TRBJ1-1|TRBD1|TRBV20-1
TGCAGTGCCACCCAAGGGACAGGGGTGACTGAAGCTTTCTTT
CSATQGTGVTEAFF
>-|TRBJ1-1|TRBD1|TRBV7-9
TGTGCCAGCAGCCAATGGGACAGTCACACTGAAGCTTTCTTT
CASSQWDSHTEAFF
>few|TRBJ2-5|TRBD2|TRBV15
TGTGCCACCAGCAGGACTAGCGGGGAAGAGACCCAGTACTTC
CATSRTSGEETQYF
>few|TRBJ2-3|-|TRBV5-1
TGCGCCAGCAGCTTGGCAGGCGAGGGAGGCACAGATACGCAGTATTTT
CASSLAGEGGTDTQYF
>many|TRBJ2-5|-|TRBV27
TGTGCCAGCAGTTTAAATGGACAGCAAGAGACCCAGTACTTC
CASSLNGQQETQYF
>-|TRBJ2-1|TRBD2|TRBV4-1
TGCGCCAGCAGCCGGGTTTGGCGGGGGGCCTACAATGAGCAGTTCTTC
CASSRVWRGAYNEQFF
>-|TRBJ1-3|-|TRBV19
TGTGCCAGTAGTATTTCCGGATCTGGAAACACCATATATTTT
CASSISGSGNTIYF
>few|TRBJ2-2|-|TRBV30
TGTGCCTGGAGCCCGCAGCCGGCCGGGGAGCTGTTTTTT
CAWSPQPAGELFF
>-|TRBJ2-6|-|TRBV29-1
TGCAGCGTATACAGCTCTGGGGCCAACGTCCTGACTTTC
CSVYSSGANVLTF
>many|TRBJ1-1|-|TRBV29-1
TGCAGCGTTGAAGATCTTCGGGGGGCGAACACTGAAGCTTTCTTT
CSVEDLRGANTEAFF
>few|TRBJ2-5|-|TRBV19
TGTGCCAGTAGTATAGATGCCGAGACTCCGCCCACGGAGATCCAGTACTTC
CASSIDAETPPTEIQYF
>few|TRBJ1-6|-|TRBV2
TGTGCCAGCAGTGAAGGCAGGCCCCATAATTCACCCCTCCACTTT
CASSEGRPHNSPLHF
>few|TRBJ1-2|TRBD1|TRBV20-1
TGCAGTGCTACGCAACAGGGGGCGGACTATGGCTACACCTTC
CSATQQGADYGYTF